The T cell receptor beta chain under discussion was sequenced for a study of T cell responses to AZD1222 COVID-19 vaccine. General study findings and limits: Repertoire samples came only from after the peak T cell response. At baseline, just a handful of AZD1222 recipients tested seropositive. Females outnumbered males among donors, who were mostly white British; clonal diversity was possibly underestimated.

Sequencing was performed with immunoSEQ multiplex PCR; in TCRdb, only in-frame clones are kept and a portion is missing. The sample holds more than 90,000 clones, 86% seen once. Worth noting for this clone: Its antigen is not identified.

CDR1 and CDR2 from the germline V gene are SQVTM and ANQGSEA. V was cut by 5 bases and J by 0 bases, with 8 bases left in between. This CDR3 contains 13 residues. The V call is TRBV29-1, the J call TRBJ2-1; a possible D gene is TRBD1 (7 bases). Material: peripheral blood, obtained on day 0 of AZD1222 vaccination. This TCR came from an adult in good health. The CDR3 sequence is CSVQGGSYNEQFF. The DNA of the CDR3 is TGCAGCGTTCAGGGGGGCTCCTACAATGAGCAGTTCTTC.